The 26 T cell receptor beta chains below come from one sample, sequenced in a study of blood T cell repertoires in COVID-19. Profiled with immunoSEQ multiplex PCR; TCRdb holds only in-frame clones, not every one. The sample carries over 150,000 clones, around 82% recorded once. Sample: peripheral blood. These TCRs come from a man aged 18 to 29 with active or convalescent COVID-19.

This chain uses TRBV2 with TRBJ1-2; 7 nucleotides line up with TRBD1. The CDR3 length is 16 residues. With 4 bases clipped from V and 7 bases from J, the junction kept 15 bases outside the gene matches. From germline, CDR1 is SNHLY and CDR2 FYNNEI. CDR3 sequence reads: CASSVWDRQEGPGYTF. CDR3 sequence (DNA): TGTGCCAGCAGTGTTTGGGACAGACAAGAGGGTCCTGGCTACACCTTC.

The chain combines TRBV18 with TRBJ2-7; D perhaps matches TRBD2 (5 bases). Per germline, CDR1 KGHSH and CDR2 LQKENI. The V gene lost 6 bases and the J gene lost 2 bases, with 8 bases spanning the gap. The length of the CDR3 is 12 residues. Here the CDR3 reads CASSPGTYEQYF. For the CDR3, the DNA is TGTGCCAGCTCCCCCGGGACCTACGAGCAGTACTTC. Together with reference TRBV18 and TRBJ2-7, the CDR3 gives the full variable domain: NAGVMQNPRHLVRRRGQEARLRCSPMKGHSHVYWYRQLPEEGLKFMVYLQKENIIDESGMPKERFSAEFPKEGPSILRIQQVVRGDSAAYFCASSPGTYEQYFGPGTRLTVT.

The CDR3 spells CASTNSGDTDTQYF. Here the CDR3 DNA reads TGTGCCAGCACCAATAGCGGAGACACAGATACGCAGTATTTT. The chain recombines TRBV5-5 with TRBJ2-3; the D gene is possibly TRBD2 (6 bases). V was clipped by 6 bases and J by 2 bases, with 13 bases between them. Germline V gene lookup returns CDR1 SGHKS and CDR2 YYEKEE (reference sequence). This CDR3 has 14 residues.

V is TRBV2 and J is TRBJ1-3; a weak D match, TRBD1 (6 bases). Trimming removed 4 bases from V and 3 bases from J, with 13 bases in between. CDR3 length equals 15 residues. CDR1 is SNHLY and CDR2 is FYNNEI in the germline V gene. The CDR3 loop is CASSAQGQHGNTIYF. The CDR3 coding sequence is TGTGCCAGCAGTGCCCAGGGGCAGCATGGAAACACCATATATTTT.

On this clone: One junction end disagrees with the germline gene, perhaps due to a read error. Other DNA sequences in the same sample also yield this CDR3. V usage is TRBV12-3 or TRBV12-4 and J usage is TRBJ1-3; D gene ambiguous. CDR3 length: 13 amino acids. The CDR3 DNA is TGTGCCAGCGGTTTCAACTCTGGAAACACCATATATTTT. Encoded protein: CASGFNSGNTIYF.

The chain combines TRBV4-1 with TRBJ1-2, with D unclear. The V end lost 3 bases, the J end lost 5 bases, and 13 bases lay between the germline ends. The CDR3 is made up of 14 amino acids. Looked up from germline, CDR1 is MGHRA and CDR2 is YSYEKL. The CDR3 region has the DNA TGCGCCAGCAGCCATTCACCGAGTAGTTATGGCTACACCTTC. This encodes CASSHSPSSYGYTF.

V and J are TRBV10-3 and TRBJ1-1; D is unclear. CDR1 and CDR2 from the germline V gene are ENHRY and SYGVKD. Deletions cut 5 bases from V and 3 bases from J, with 10 bases between. This CDR3 comprises 13 residues. This CDR3 reads CAISSRLDTEAFF. In DNA, the CDR3 is TGTGCCATCAGTAGTCGACTGGACACTGAAGCTTTCTTT.

The table lists this clone with a count of one. This chain joins TRBV20-1 and TRBJ1-2; 10 positions match TRBD1. The ends lost 3 bases at V and 10 bases at J; junction bases unmatched: 2. The V gene's germline CDR1 is DFQATT and CDR2 SNEGSKA (reference sequence). The CDR3 consists of 11 residues. CDR3 protein: CSARGQGPYTF. CDR3 sequence (DNA): TGCAGTGCTAGGGGACAGGGGCCCTACACCTTC.

The chain couples TRBV6-6 to TRBJ1-4, with a possible D match to TRBD1 (6 bases). Trimming took 5 bases from V and 0 from J, leaving 19 bases between them. CDR3 size: 18 residues. Germline CDR1 reads MNHNY; CDR2 reads SVGAGI (reference sequence). DNA of the CDR3: TGTGCCAGCAGTCCCTCCCGGACAGTCGGCGCAACTAATGAAAAACTGTTTTTT. Its translation is CASSPSRTVGATNEKLFF.

The chain has TRBV27 and TRBJ1-2, with 12 bases identical to TRBD1. V dropped 5 bases and J dropped 4; count of bases not matched to a gene: 5. Looked up from germline, CDR1 is MNHEY and CDR2 is SMNVEV (reference sequence). This CDR3 contains 15 residues. CDR3 DNA: TGTGCCAGCAGTCGCGGGACAGGGGGCGGCTATGGCTACACCTTC. Translating gives CASSRGTGGGYGYTF.

The chain joins TRBV25-1 to TRBJ2-7; 7 nucleotides align to TRBD1. With 0 bases clipped from V and 6 bases from J, the junction kept 2 bases outside the gene matches. The CDR3 is made up of 13 amino acids. Germline V CDR1 and CDR2: MGHDK, SYGVNS. CDR3 DNA: TGTGCCAGCAGTGAATACGAGGGGGCCGAGCAGTACTTC. Its protein product is CASSEYEGAEQYF.

The V call is TRBV11-2, the J call TRBJ2-1; possible D gene TRBD2, 6 bases. Germline V gene lookup returns CDR1 SGHAT and CDR2 FQNNGV. The V end lost 5 bases, the J end lost 2 bases, and 13 bases lay between the germline ends. The CDR3 loop spans 15 amino acids. CDR3 amino acids: CASSPLTGAYNEQFF. The CDR3 DNA follows: TGTGCCAGCAGCCCCCTAACGGGAGCCTACAATGAGCAGTTCTTC.

The CDR3 DNA is TGTGCCACCGGAACGAGGGATCGTCATGGCTACACCTTC. It encodes CATGTRDRHGYTF. This sequence joins TRBV19 and TRBJ1-2; D is unclear. V was clipped by 10 bases and J by 6 bases, with 18 bases between them. CDR1 is LNHDA, CDR2 SQIVND, per germline (reference sequence). The CDR3 runs 13 residues.

This chain joins TRBV19 and TRBJ1-1, with 7 bases fitting TRBD1. This CDR3 is built from 15 residues. V lost 10 bases, J lost 4 bases, and 15 bases stayed unmatched. Germline CDR1 reads LNHDA; CDR2 reads SQIVND (reference sequence). The CDR3 coding sequence is TGTGCCACCCTCGGCAGGGCGAGGGGGCCCACTGAAGCTTTCTTT. Its translation is CATLGRARGPTEAFF.

The genes are TRBV7-9 and TRBJ2-3, with 9 bases lining up with TRBD2. CDR1 and CDR2 from the germline V gene are SEHNR and FQNEAQ (reference sequence). V lost 2 bases to trimming and J lost 1 base; unmatched junction nucleotides: 4. The CDR3 covers 16 residues. The DNA for the CDR3 is TGTGCCAGCAGCTTACAAGGACTAGCGCGCACAGATACGCAGTATTTT. Residues: CASSLQGLARTDTQYF.

The chain is built from TRBV27 and TRBJ1-6; D may be TRBD1 (6 bases). Germline CDR1 reads MNHEY; CDR2 reads SMNVEV (reference sequence). CDR3 length: 16 residues. V lost 1 base, J lost 6 bases, and 13 bases lay in between. CDR3 nucleotides: TGTGCCAGCAGTTTATTTAGCAACAGGGTTAATTCACCCCTCCACTTT. It is translated as CASSLFSNRVNSPLHF.

The rearrangement links TRBV6-2 or TRBV6-3 to TRBJ2-7; the D gene is possibly TRBD1 (6 bases). V lost 4 bases to trimming and J lost 5 bases, with 21 bases between them. Looked up from germline, CDR1 is MNHEY and CDR2 is SVGEGT. The CDR3 consists of 16 residues. Here the CDR3 DNA reads TGTGCCAGCAGTTCATATGGACCCCGAGGGGGTAACGAGCAGTACTTC. Translation gives CASSSYGPRGGNEQYF.

The rearrangement links TRBV28 to TRBJ1-1; 9 bases line up with TRBD1. Germline CDR1 is MDHEN and CDR2 is SYDVKM. Losses at the gene ends were 5 bases for V and 3 bases for J; bases not matched to a gene: 7. This CDR3 has 15 amino acids. CDR3 sequence: CASSGDRAKYTEAFF. CDR3 DNA sequence: TGTGCCAGCAGTGGGGACAGGGCTAAATACACTGAAGCTTTCTTT.

The gene calls are TRBV13 and TRBJ2-7, with 8 bases matching TRBD1. The CDR3 sequence is 17 residues long. The germline gives CDR1 PRHDT, CDR2 FYEKMQ (reference sequence). V lost 5 bases and J lost 1; bases outside the gene matches: 13. In DNA form, the CDR3 reads TGTGCCAGCAGCGATCGCCGCAGGGGGCCTAGGTCCTACGAGCAGTACTTC. Amino acid sequence: CASSDRRRGPRSYEQYF.

The chain joins TRBV30 to TRBJ2-7; 7 bases align to TRBD1. V lost 5 bases, J lost 6 bases, and 10 bases stayed unmatched. Germline V CDR1 and CDR2: GTSNPN, SVGIG (reference sequence). The CDR3 totals 13 residues. The CDR3 reads CAWGSTTGREQYF. The CDR3 DNA reads as TGTGCCTGGGGTTCCACGACAGGGCGCGAGCAGTACTTC.

The chain links TRBV9 to TRBJ2-5, with 11 bases matching TRBD2. The length of the CDR3 is 16 residues. V dropped 0 bases and J dropped 4; count of bases not matched to a gene: 5. The V gene's germline CDR1 is SGDLS and CDR2 YYNGEE. In nucleotides, the CDR3 is TGTGCCAGCAGCGTAGCTAGCGGGAGGTTTGGAGAGACCCAGTACTTC. Its protein product is CASSVASGRFGETQYF.

The chain has TRBV6-4 and TRBJ2-6; TRBD1 agrees at 9 bases. CDR1 is MRHNA, CDR2 SNTAGT, per germline. This CDR3 has 19 residues. Germline trimming cut 6 bases from V and 0 bases from J; bases unmatched to any gene: 12. In DNA, the CDR3 is TGTGCCAGCAGCCCTGGGACAGGGCCCCGCTCCTCTGGGGCCAACGTCCTGACTTTC. Amino acid sequence: CASSPGTGPRSSGANVLTF.

The V and J genes are TRBV18 and TRBJ1-4; D is possibly TRBD1 (5 bases). The CDR3 length is 16 residues. CDR1 and CDR2 from the germline V gene are KGHSH and LQKENI. The V gene lost 4 bases and the J gene lost 5 bases, with 17 bases spanning the gap. The CDR3, as DNA: TGTGCCAGCTCACTACACCAGGGTCTGGAGAATGAAAAACTGTTTTTT. It codes for CASSLHQGLENEKLFF. The full variable domain, with the rest looked up from reference TRBV18 and TRBJ1-4, is NAGVMQNPRHLVRRRGQEARLRCSPMKGHSHVYWYRQLPEEGLKFMVYLQKENIIDESGMPKERFSAEFPKEGPSILRIQQVVRGDSAAYFCASSLHQGLENEKLFFGSGTQLSVL.

The chain uses TRBV12-3 or TRBV12-4 and TRBJ1-5; possible D gene TRBD1, 5 bases. V dropped 3 bases and J dropped 3 bases, with 6 bases sitting between them. CDR3 length: 13 residues. Written as DNA, the CDR3 is TGTGCCAGCAGTTTGGACAACAATCAGCCCCAGCATTTT. Translation gives CASSLDNNQPQHF.

This chain links TRBV7-6 with TRBJ2-7; 11 positions match TRBD1. From germline, CDR1 is SGHVS and CDR2 FNYEAQ. This CDR3 is 15 amino acids long. V was pared by 4 bases and J by 2 bases, with 4 bases of the junction left unmatched. In nucleotides, the CDR3 is TGTGCCAGCAGCTCCCGGGACAGGGGGGCCTACGAGCAGTACTTC. This sequence encodes CASSSRDRGAYEQYF.

V is TRBV6-6 and J is TRBJ1-1; D remains ambiguous. The CDR3 length is 12 residues. Trimming shortened V by 2 bases and J by 2 bases, and 3 bases separated the two germline ends. Germline lookup yields CDR1 MNHNY and CDR2 SVGAGI (reference sequence). The CDR3 is CASSYHNTEAFF. In DNA, the CDR3 is TGTGCCAGCAGTTACCATAACACTGAAGCTTTCTTT.